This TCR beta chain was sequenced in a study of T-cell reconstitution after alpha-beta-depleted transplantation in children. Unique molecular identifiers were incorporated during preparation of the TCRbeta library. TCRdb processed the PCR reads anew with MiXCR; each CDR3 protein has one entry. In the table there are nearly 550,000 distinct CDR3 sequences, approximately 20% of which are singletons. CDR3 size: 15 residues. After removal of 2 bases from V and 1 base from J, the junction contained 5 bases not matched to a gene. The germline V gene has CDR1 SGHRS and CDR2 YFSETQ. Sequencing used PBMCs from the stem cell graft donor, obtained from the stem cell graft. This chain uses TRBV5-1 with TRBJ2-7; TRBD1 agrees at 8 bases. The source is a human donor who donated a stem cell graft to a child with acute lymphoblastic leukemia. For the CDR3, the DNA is TGCGCCAGCAGCTTCCGAAACAGGGGGTCCTACGAGCAGTACTTC. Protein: CASSFRNRGSYEQYF. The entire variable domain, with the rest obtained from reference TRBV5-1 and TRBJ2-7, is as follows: KAGVTQTPRYLIKTRGQQVTLSCSPISGHRSVSWYQQTPGQGLQFLFEYFSETQRNKGNFPGRFSGRQFSNSRSEMNVSTLELGDSALYLCASSFRNRGSYEQYFGPGTRLTVT.